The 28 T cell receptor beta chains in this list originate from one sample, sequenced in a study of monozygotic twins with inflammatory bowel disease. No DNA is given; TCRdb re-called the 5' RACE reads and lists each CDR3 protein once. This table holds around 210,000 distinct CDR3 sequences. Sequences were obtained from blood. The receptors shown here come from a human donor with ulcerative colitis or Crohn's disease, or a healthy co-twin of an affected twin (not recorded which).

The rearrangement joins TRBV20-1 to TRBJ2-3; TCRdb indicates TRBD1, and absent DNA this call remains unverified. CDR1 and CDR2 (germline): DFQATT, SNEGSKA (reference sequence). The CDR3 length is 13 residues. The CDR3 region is CSAPRVSTDTQYF.

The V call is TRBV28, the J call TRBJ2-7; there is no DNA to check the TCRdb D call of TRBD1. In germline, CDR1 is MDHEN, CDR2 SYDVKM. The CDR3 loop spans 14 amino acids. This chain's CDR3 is CASSKQGGLYEQYF.

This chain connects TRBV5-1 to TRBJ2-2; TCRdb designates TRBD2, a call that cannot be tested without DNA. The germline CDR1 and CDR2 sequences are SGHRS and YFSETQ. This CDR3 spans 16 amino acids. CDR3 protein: CASSYLAGVNTGELFF.

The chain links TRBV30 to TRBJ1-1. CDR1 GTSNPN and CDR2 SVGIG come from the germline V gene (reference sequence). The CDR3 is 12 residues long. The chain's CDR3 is CALGRLNTEAFF.

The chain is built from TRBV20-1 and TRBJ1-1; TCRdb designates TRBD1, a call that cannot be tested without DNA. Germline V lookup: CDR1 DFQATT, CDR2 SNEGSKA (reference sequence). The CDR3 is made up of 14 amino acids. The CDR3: CSVLRGSVNTEAFF.

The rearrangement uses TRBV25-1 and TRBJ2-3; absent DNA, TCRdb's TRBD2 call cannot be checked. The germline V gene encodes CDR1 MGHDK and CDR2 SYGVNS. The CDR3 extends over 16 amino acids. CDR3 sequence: CASSVRRGDGTDTQYF.

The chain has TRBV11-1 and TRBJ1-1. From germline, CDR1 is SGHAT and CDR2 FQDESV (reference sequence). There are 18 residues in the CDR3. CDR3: CASSLGGDGALKNTEAFF.

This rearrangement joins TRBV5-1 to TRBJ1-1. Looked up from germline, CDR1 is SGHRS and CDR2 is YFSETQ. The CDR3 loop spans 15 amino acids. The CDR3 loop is CASSLARTHSTEAFF.

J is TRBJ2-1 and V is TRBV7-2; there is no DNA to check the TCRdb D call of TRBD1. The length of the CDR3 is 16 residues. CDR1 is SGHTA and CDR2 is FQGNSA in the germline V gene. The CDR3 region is CASSLGSPLSYNEQFF.

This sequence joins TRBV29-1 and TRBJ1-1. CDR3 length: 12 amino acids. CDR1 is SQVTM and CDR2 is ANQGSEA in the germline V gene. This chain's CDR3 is CSVDRGNTEAFF. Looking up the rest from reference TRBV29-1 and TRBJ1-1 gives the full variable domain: SAVISQKPSRDICQRGTSLTIQCQVDSQVTMMFWYRQQPGQSLTLIATANQGSEATYESGFVIDKFPISRPNLTFSTLTVSNMSPEDSSIYLCSVDRGNTEAFFGQGTRLTVV.

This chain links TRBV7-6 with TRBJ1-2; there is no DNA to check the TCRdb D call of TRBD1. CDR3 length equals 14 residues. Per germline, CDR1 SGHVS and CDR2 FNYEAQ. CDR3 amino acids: CASSQARGLYGYTF.

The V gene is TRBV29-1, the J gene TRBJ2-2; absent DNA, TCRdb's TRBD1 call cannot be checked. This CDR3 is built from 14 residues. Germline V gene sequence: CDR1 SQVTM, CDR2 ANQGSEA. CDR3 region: CSVVDSHNTGELFF.

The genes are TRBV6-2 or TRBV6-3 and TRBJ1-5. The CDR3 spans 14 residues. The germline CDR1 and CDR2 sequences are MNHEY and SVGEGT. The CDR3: CASRREGPVQPQHF.

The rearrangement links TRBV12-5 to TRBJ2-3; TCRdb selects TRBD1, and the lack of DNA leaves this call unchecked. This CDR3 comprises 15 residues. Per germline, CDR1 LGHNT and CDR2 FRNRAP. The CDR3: CASGLVTGGMDTQYF.

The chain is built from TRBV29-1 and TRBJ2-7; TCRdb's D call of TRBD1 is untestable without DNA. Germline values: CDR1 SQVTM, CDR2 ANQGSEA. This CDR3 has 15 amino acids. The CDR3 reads CSVEDWGVMPYEQYF.

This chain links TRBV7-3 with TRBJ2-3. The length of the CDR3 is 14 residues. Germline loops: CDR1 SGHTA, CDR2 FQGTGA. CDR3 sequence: CASSDPSSTDTQYF.

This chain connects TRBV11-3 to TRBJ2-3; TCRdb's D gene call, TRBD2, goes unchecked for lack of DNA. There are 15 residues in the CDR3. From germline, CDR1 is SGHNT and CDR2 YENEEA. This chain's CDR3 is CASSTGTSDTDTQYF. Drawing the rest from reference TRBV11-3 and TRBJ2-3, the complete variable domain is EAGVVQSPRYKIIEKKQPVAFWCNPISGHNTLYWYLQNLGQGPELLIRYENEEAVDDSQLPKDRFSAERLKGVDSTLKIQPAELGDSAVYLCASSTGTSDTDTQYFGPGTRLTVL.

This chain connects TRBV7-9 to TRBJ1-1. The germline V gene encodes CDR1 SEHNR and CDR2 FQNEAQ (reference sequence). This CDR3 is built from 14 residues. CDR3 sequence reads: CASSSGAGNTEAFF. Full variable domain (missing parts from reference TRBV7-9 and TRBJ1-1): DTGVSQNPRHKITKRGQNVTFRCDPISEHNRLYWYRQTLGQGPEFLTYFQNEAQLEKSRLLSDRFSAERPKGSFSTLEIQRTEQGDSAMYLCASSSGAGNTEAFFGQGTRLTVV.

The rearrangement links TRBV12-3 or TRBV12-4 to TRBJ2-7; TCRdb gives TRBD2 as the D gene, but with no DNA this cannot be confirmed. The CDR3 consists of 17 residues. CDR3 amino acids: CASSYLAGGPITYEQYF.

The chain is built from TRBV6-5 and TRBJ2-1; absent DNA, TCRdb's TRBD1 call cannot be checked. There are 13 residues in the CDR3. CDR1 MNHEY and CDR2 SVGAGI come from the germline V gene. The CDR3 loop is CASTQAGHNEQFF.

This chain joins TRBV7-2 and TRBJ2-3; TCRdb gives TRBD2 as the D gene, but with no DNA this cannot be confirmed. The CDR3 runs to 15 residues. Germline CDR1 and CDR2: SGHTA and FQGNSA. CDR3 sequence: CASSLTASSTDTQYF.

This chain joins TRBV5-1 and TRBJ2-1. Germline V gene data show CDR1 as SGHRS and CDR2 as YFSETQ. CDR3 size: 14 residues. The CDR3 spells CASSRGQLYNEQFF.

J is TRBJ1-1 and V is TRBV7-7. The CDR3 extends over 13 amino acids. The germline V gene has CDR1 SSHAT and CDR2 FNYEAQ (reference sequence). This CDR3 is CASSFSLNTEAFF.

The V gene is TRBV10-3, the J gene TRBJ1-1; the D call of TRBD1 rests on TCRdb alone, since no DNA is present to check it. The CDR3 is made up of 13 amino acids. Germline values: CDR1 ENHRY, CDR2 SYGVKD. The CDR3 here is CAISGPGGTEAFF.

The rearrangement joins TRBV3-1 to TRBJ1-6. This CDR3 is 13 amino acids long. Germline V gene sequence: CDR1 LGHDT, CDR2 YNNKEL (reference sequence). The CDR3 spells CASSQLRDSPLHF.

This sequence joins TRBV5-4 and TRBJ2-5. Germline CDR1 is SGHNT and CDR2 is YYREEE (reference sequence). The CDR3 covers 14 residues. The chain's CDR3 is CASSFSAYQETQYF.

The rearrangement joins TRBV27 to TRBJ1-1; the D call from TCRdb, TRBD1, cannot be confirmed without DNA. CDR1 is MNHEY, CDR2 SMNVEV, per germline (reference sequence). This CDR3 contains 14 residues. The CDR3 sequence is CASSEHRTGIEAFF.

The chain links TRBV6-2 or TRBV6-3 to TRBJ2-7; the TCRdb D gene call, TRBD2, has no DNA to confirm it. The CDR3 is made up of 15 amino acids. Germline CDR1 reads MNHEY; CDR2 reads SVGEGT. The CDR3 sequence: CASSSLLAGSYEQYF.